Listed below are T cell receptor beta chains from one sample, sequenced in a study of cytomegalovirus exposure and HLA in healthy donors. Repertoires were generated with immunoSEQ multiplex PCR, while TCRdb's copy carries only in-frame clones and drops some. The data show 90,000 to 100,000 clones, around 80% seen once. The sequenced sample was PBMCs. The receptors derive from a man aged 55 to 69 in good health and CMV-seropositive. Each CDR3 is given with its conserved first and last residue. The order of the fields is V gene, J gene, clone size, D gene, CDR3 protein, CDR3 DNA. The D gene is left open where the match is weak. Clone size is shown for a subset of rows, as once, few, many or a class of expanded clone.

v_call: TRBV7-3; j_call: TRBJ2-1; clone_size: .; d_call: .; cdr3_aa: CASSFEGMNNEQFF; cdr3_nt: TGTGCCAGCAGCTTCGAGGGAATGAACAATGAGCAGTTCTTC
v_call: TRBV2; j_call: TRBJ1-4; clone_size: .; d_call: TRBD1; cdr3_aa: CASRPGTGGGKRLFF; cdr3_nt: TGTGCCAGCAGACCCGGGACAGGGGGCGGGAAAAGGCTGTTTTTT
v_call: TRBV14; j_call: TRBJ1-2; clone_size: .; d_call: .; cdr3_aa: CASSQDQVLNYGYTF; cdr3_nt: TGTGCCAGCAGCCAAGATCAAGTCCTAAACTATGGCTACACCTTC
v_call: TRBV4-1; j_call: TRBJ1-2; clone_size: .; d_call: TRBD1; cdr3_aa: CASSQRQGSDYGYTF; cdr3_nt: TGCGCCAGCAGCCAGCGACAGGGGAGCGACTATGGCTACACCTTC
v_call: TRBV6-6; j_call: TRBJ1-1; clone_size: .; d_call: .; cdr3_aa: CASSKGQTFMNTEAFF; cdr3_nt: TGTGCCAGCAGTAAGGGACAAACGTTCATGAACACTGAAGCTTTCTTT
v_call: TRBV25-1; j_call: TRBJ1-6; clone_size: .; d_call: .; cdr3_aa: CASSAVGHSPLHF; cdr3_nt: TGTGCCAGCAGTGCTGTCGGTCATTCACCCCTCCACTTT
v_call: TRBV5-1; j_call: TRBJ1-6; clone_size: once; d_call: .; cdr3_aa: CASTAGQGFNSPLHF; cdr3_nt: TGCGCCAGCACCGCCGGGCAGGGCTTTAATTCACCCCTCCACTTT
v_call: TRBV19; j_call: TRBJ1-6; clone_size: .; d_call: TRBD1; cdr3_aa: CASTNRGQLDNSPLHF; cdr3_nt: TGTGCCAGTACCAATCGGGGACAGCTAGATAATTCACCCCTCCACTTT
v_call: TRBV7-9; j_call: TRBJ1-6; clone_size: .; d_call: .; cdr3_aa: CASSSDNSPLHF; cdr3_nt: TGTGCCAGCAGCTCGGATAATTCACCCCTCCACTTT
v_call: TRBV6-1; j_call: TRBJ2-7; clone_size: .; d_call: TRBD1; cdr3_aa: CASSLRGTGAYEQYF; cdr3_nt: TGTGCCAGCAGTTTAAGAGGGACAGGAGCCTACGAGCAGTACTTC
v_call: TRBV5-6; j_call: TRBJ2-5; clone_size: .; d_call: TRBD1; cdr3_aa: CASSSTGTGFETQYF; cdr3_nt: TGTGCCAGCAGTTCCACCGGGACAGGGTTCGAGACCCAGTACTTC
v_call: TRBV7-3; j_call: TRBJ2-2; clone_size: .; d_call: .; cdr3_aa: CASIRLGATGELFF; cdr3_nt: TGTGCCAGCATTCGGCTGGGGGCCACCGGGGAGCTGTTTTTT
v_call: TRBV18; j_call: TRBJ1-6; clone_size: .; d_call: .; cdr3_aa: CASSPTVGSPLHF; cdr3_nt: TGTGCCAGCTCACCAACGGTTGGTTCACCCCTCCACTTT
v_call: TRBV6-6; j_call: TRBJ2-7; clone_size: .; d_call: .; cdr3_aa: CASSSGGTYEQYF; cdr3_nt: TGTGCCAGCAGCTCGGGGGGCACCTACGAGCAGTACTTC
v_call: TRBV2; j_call: TRBJ2-7; clone_size: once; d_call: TRBD1; cdr3_aa: CASGDRGSLEQYF; cdr3_nt: TGTGCCAGCGGGGACAGGGGCTCCCTCGAGCAGTACTTC
v_call: TRBV4-1; j_call: TRBJ2-7; clone_size: .; d_call: TRBD2; cdr3_aa: CASSQVAGPYEQYF; cdr3_nt: TGCGCCAGCAGCCAAGTAGCGGGGCCCTACGAGCAGTACTTC
v_call: TRBV19; j_call: TRBJ2-1; clone_size: .; d_call: .; cdr3_aa: CASSLNWAPYNEQFF; cdr3_nt: TGTGCCAGTAGTCTCAACTGGGCACCCTACAATGAGCAGTTCTTC
v_call: TRBV12-5; j_call: TRBJ2-7; clone_size: .; d_call: TRBD2; cdr3_aa: CASGLNSGASSSEQYF; cdr3_nt: TGTGCTAGTGGCCTTAACAGCGGGGCCTCTTCTAGCGAGCAGTACTTC
v_call: TRBV27; j_call: TRBJ1-3; clone_size: .; d_call: TRBD1; cdr3_aa: CATMTGAGNTIYF; cdr3_nt: TGTGCCACCATGACAGGGGCTGGAAACACCATATATTTT
v_call: TRBV6-5; j_call: TRBJ2-7; clone_size: once; d_call: TRBD2; cdr3_aa: CASSPGGGLEQYF; cdr3_nt: TGTGCCAGCTCGCCGGGCGGGGGGCTCGAGCAGTACTTC
v_call: TRBV29-1; j_call: TRBJ2-5; clone_size: few; d_call: TRBD2; cdr3_aa: CSVEGRDGGAGETQYF; cdr3_nt: TGCAGCGTTGAAGGAAGAGACGGGGGGGCAGGGGAGACCCAGTACTTC
v_call: TRBV7-2; j_call: TRBJ1-3; clone_size: .; d_call: TRBD1; cdr3_aa: CASSRGGNTIYF; cdr3_nt: TGTGCCAGCAGCCGAGGGGGCAACACCATATATTTT
v_call: TRBV4-2; j_call: TRBJ1-1; clone_size: many; d_call: TRBD1; cdr3_aa: CASSQARTGGTEAFF; cdr3_nt: TGTGCCAGCAGCCAAGCGCGGACAGGAGGCACTGAAGCTTTCTTT
v_call: TRBV5-1; j_call: TRBJ2-3; clone_size: .; d_call: .; cdr3_aa: CASSFLSTDTQYF; cdr3_nt: TGCGCCAGCAGCTTCCTAAGCACAGATACGCAGTATTTT
v_call: TRBV5-1; j_call: TRBJ1-6; clone_size: .; d_call: TRBD1; cdr3_aa: CASSPTGGKNSPLHF; cdr3_nt: TGCGCCAGCAGTCCGACAGGGGGAAAGAATTCACCCCTCCACTTT
v_call: TRBV5-4; j_call: TRBJ2-3; clone_size: .; d_call: .; cdr3_aa: CASSLAVRFDTQYF; cdr3_nt: TGTGCCAGCAGCTTAGCTGTACGGTTCGATACGCAGTATTTT
v_call: TRBV28; j_call: TRBJ2-7; clone_size: .; d_call: .; cdr3_aa: CASSLLAVGQYF; cdr3_nt: TGTGCCAGCAGTTTACTTGCGGTAGGGCAGTACTTC
v_call: TRBV6-5; j_call: TRBJ2-2; clone_size: .; d_call: .; cdr3_aa: CASRGGAGTGELFF; cdr3_nt: TGTGCCAGCAGAGGGGGCGCGGGGACCGGGGAGCTGTTTTTT
v_call: TRBV19; j_call: TRBJ2-3; clone_size: .; d_call: .; cdr3_aa: CASSIRVPTDTQYF; cdr3_nt: TGTGCCAGTAGTATCCGGGTTCCCACAGATACGCAGTATTTT
v_call: TRBV7-8; j_call: TRBJ2-1; clone_size: .; d_call: TRBD2; cdr3_aa: CASSTRTGGEQFF; cdr3_nt: TGTGCCAGCAGCACCCGGACGGGGGGTGAGCAGTTCTTC